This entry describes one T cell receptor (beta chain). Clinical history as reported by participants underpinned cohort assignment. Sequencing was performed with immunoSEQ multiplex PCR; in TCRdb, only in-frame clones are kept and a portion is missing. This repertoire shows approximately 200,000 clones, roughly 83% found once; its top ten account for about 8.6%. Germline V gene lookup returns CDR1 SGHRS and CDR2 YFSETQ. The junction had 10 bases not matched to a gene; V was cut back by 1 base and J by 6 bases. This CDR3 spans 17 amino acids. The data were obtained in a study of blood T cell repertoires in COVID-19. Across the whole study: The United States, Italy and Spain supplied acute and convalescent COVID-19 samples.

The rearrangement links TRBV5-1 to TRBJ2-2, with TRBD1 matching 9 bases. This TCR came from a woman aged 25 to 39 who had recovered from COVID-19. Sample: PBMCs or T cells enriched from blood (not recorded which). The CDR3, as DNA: TGCGCCAGCAGCTTGTCGACAGGGGGTCGGTCACCCGGGGAGCTGTTTTTT. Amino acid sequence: CASSLSTGGRSPGELFF.